The 27 T cell receptor beta chains below come from one sample, sequenced in a study of a mutant IDH1 vaccine in newly diagnosed glioma. Data came from immunoSEQ multiplex PCR; TCRdb stores just in-frame clones and leaves some out. The repertoire includes about 94,000 clones, around 92% of them detected once, and over 0.7% sits in the top ten. Time point noted: week 47, end of study. Vaccination used 300 ug of mutant IDH1 20-mer peptide per dose, with topical imiquimod. No antigen has been identified for these receptors. The source was PBMCs, collected from a glioma patient whose treatment included an IDH1 peptide vaccine. These receptors were collected from a woman aged 45-65 years with glioma.

The chain uses TRBV7-9 and TRBJ2-3; TRBD2 is a possible D gene (6 bases). The V end was cut by 5 bases, the J end by 0 bases, with 12 bases between. The CDR3 sequence is 15 residues long. The germline CDR1 and CDR2 sequences are SEHNR and FQNEAQ (reference sequence). CDR3 sequence: CASSLLAASTDTQYF. CDR3 bases: TGTGCCAGCAGCCTACTAGCCGCTAGCACAGATACGCAGTATTTT.

Concerning this clone: One junction end disagrees with the germline gene, perhaps due to a read error. Other DNA sequences in this sample translate to the same CDR3. The rearrangement joins TRBV28 to TRBJ1-1; 8 positions agree with TRBD1. Germline CDR1 is MDHEN and CDR2 is SYDVKM. The CDR3 spans 15 residues. CDR3 in DNA: TGTGCCAGCAGTTTACACAGGGGGTGGAACACTGAGGCTTTCTTT. Protein: CASSLHRGWNTEAFF.

J is TRBJ2-5 and V is TRBV2; D may be TRBD1 (5 bases). This CDR3 spans 14 amino acids. Germline CDR1 SNHLY, CDR2 FYNNEI. Trimming shortened V by 6 bases and J by 4 bases, and 15 bases separated the two germline ends. This chain's CDR3 is CASRTPQGVETQYF. DNA of the CDR3: TGTGCCAGCAGGACCCCCCAGGGTGTAGAGACCCAGTACTTC.

The rearrangement joins TRBV7-2 to TRBJ1-1; D gene ambiguous. Germline V gene data show CDR1 as SGHTA and CDR2 as FQGNSA. This CDR3 contains 14 residues. V shed 3 bases and J shed 2 bases, with 10 bases lying between them. CDR3 in amino acids: CASSLARSNTEAFF. The DNA for the CDR3 is TGTGCCAGCAGCTTGGCCAGGTCTAACACTGAAGCTTTCTTT.

The chain carries TRBV4-1 and TRBJ2-3, with a tentative D call TRBD2 (6 bases). Germline CDR1 MGHRA, CDR2 YSYEKL. V lost 4 bases to trimming and J lost 2 bases, with 13 bases between them. This CDR3 is built from 15 residues. For the CDR3, the DNA is TGCGCCAGCAGCCCCGCGGGGCAGAACACAGATACGCAGTATTTT. This encodes CASSPAGQNTDTQYF.

The rearrangement uses TRBV7-3 and TRBJ1-1; unclear D gene. The CDR3 runs to 13 residues. CDR1 and CDR2 (germline): SGHTA, FQGTGA. The V and J ends lost 3 bases and 1 base respectively, with 6 bases between them. Here the CDR3 DNA reads TGTGCCAGCAGCTTGCAACAGAACACTGAAGCTTTCTTT. Its translation is CASSLQQNTEAFF. The complete variable domain, with remaining parts taken from reference TRBV7-3 and TRBJ1-1, reads GAGVSQTPSNKVTEKGKYVELRCDPISGHTALYWYRQSLGQGPEFLIYFQGTGAADDSGLPNDRFFAVRPEGSVSTLKIQRTERGDSAVYLCASSLQQNTEAFFGQGTRLTVV.

This rearrangement joins TRBV10-2 to TRBJ2-1; D gene unclear. This CDR3 is 12 amino acids long. The germline V gene encodes CDR1 WSHSY and CDR2 SAAADI. V shed 3 bases and J shed 7 bases, with 7 bases lying between them. The CDR3 protein is CASSELANEQFF. The CDR3 DNA reads as TGCGCCAGCAGTGAATTGGCAAATGAGCAGTTCTTC.

The V gene is TRBV2, the J gene TRBJ2-7; the D call may be TRBD1 or TRBD2 (5 bases each). This CDR3 is built from 13 residues. Germline CDR1 SNHLY, CDR2 FYNNEI. Trimming took 8 bases from V and 7 from J, leaving 18 bases between them. This CDR3 reads CASARTSGREQYF. The CDR3 DNA sequence: TGTGCCAGCGCAAGGACATCGGGAAGAGAGCAGTACTTC.

The chain uses TRBV7-9 and TRBJ1-2; D is undetermined. The CDR3 length is 15 residues. CDR1 and CDR2 from the germline V gene are SEHNR and FQNEAQ (reference sequence). Trimming stripped 0 bases from V and 2 bases from J, with 10 bases between. The CDR3 here is CASSLATWPNYGYTF. In nucleotides, the CDR3 is TGTGCCAGCAGCTTAGCGACGTGGCCCAACTATGGCTACACCTTC.

This chain joins TRBV9 and TRBJ2-7; D may be TRBD1 (6 bases). The V and J ends lost 1 base and 1 base respectively, with 12 bases between them. CDR1 is SGDLS and CDR2 is YYNGEE in the germline V gene. The CDR3 has 15 amino acids. CDR3 sequence (DNA): TGTGCCAGCAGCGTAACGGGACACATTTCCTACGAGCAGTACTTC. It translates to CASSVTGHISYEQYF.

The table lists this clone with a count of one. The chain links TRBV28 to TRBJ2-1, with TRBD2 matching over 7 bases. The length of the CDR3 is 15 residues. Trimming cost V 4 bases and J 8 bases; bases outside gene matches: 11. Germline assignment: CDR1 MDHEN and CDR2 SYDVKM. The CDR3 nucleotides are TGTGCCAGCAGTTCCCCTGGCGGGAGTAGGGATGAGCAGTTCTTC. Residues: CASSSPGGSRDEQFF.

This clone has only one observation. The chain recombines TRBV5-4 with TRBJ1-2; 7 bases are a match to TRBD1. The CDR3 is made up of 14 amino acids. The ends lost 3 bases at V and 4 bases at J; junction bases unmatched: 6. CDR1 and CDR2 from the germline V gene are SGHNT and YYREEE (reference sequence). In DNA form, the CDR3 reads TGTGCCAGCAGCTCGGGACAGACCAGCTATGGCTACACCTTC. Protein product: CASSSGQTSYGYTF.

V is TRBV5-4 and J is TRBJ2-3; TRBD1 might be the D (5 bases). The CDR3 loop spans 14 amino acids. The V gene lost 4 bases and the J gene lost 4 bases, with 13 bases spanning the gap. The germline CDR1 and CDR2 sequences are SGHNT and YYREEE (reference sequence). For the CDR3, the DNA is TGTGCCAGCAGCCTCCCAGGGAAGCCAGATACGCAGTATTTT. Residues: CASSLPGKPDTQYF.

The CDR3 sequence: CASSYGTGVEQYF. The CDR3, as DNA: TGTGCCAGCAGTTACGGGACAGGGGTTGAGCAGTACTTC. The gene calls are TRBV6-6 and TRBJ2-7; 10 bases fit TRBD1. The V gene's germline CDR1 is MNHNY and CDR2 SVGAGI (reference sequence). V lost 2 bases to trimming and J lost 7 bases; unmatched junction nucleotides: 2. This CDR3 has 13 residues.

The chain links TRBV9 to TRBJ2-1; D not resolved. The V gene lost 4 bases and the J gene lost 10 bases, with 15 bases spanning the gap. CDR3 size: 13 residues. Germline CDR1 and CDR2: SGDLS and YYNGEE. Here the CDR3 reads CASSPMKDREQFF. CDR3 bases: TGTGCCAGCAGCCCCATGAAGGACCGGGAGCAGTTCTTC.

V gene TRBV11-3 combines with J gene TRBJ2-5; D is unresolved. V was shortened by 0 bases and J by 2 bases, with 10 bases between the two germline ends. CDR1 and CDR2 (germline): SGHNT, YENEEA. This CDR3 is built from 15 residues. In nucleotides, the CDR3 is TGTGCCAGCAGCTTAGATGCTTCAATTCAAGAGACCCAGTACTTC. It yields the protein CASSLDASIQETQYF.

The chain is built from TRBV30 and TRBJ2-6; D uncertain. CDR3 length: 16 amino acids. Trimming took off 0 bases at V and 0 bases at J, with 9 bases between the two ends. Germline assignment: CDR1 GTSNPN and CDR2 SVGIG (reference sequence). The CDR3 loop reads CAWSVGRSSGANVLTF. The CDR3 DNA reads as TGTGCCTGGAGTGTAGGTCGGAGCTCTGGGGCCAACGTCCTGACTTTC.

This clone has just one count. This chain's CDR3 is CASSLDQNTEAFF. Here the CDR3 DNA reads TGTGCCAGCAGCTTAGATCAGAACACTGAAGCTTTCTTT. The chain joins TRBV11-3 to TRBJ1-1; D is undetermined. Between the trimmed V and J ends, which lost 0 bases and 1 base, there was a span of 3 bases. The CDR3 extends over 13 amino acids. The germline V gene has CDR1 SGHNT and CDR2 YENEEA.

In this sample, this clone turned up a few times. The V gene is TRBV30, the J gene TRBJ1-1; no definite D call. The CDR3 loop spans 13 amino acids. V gave up 3 bases and J gave up 4 bases, with 12 bases separating them. CDR1 and CDR2 (germline): GTSNPN, SVGIG (reference sequence). CDR3 sequence reads: CAWRTPGFTEAFF. The CDR3 DNA reads TGTGCCTGGAGGACCCCTGGGTTCACTGAAGCTTTCTTT.

V and J are TRBV7-3 and TRBJ2-2; no reliable D call. Trimming shortened V by 6 bases and J by 2 bases, and 7 bases separated the two germline ends. Germline V gene lookup returns CDR1 SGHTA and CDR2 FQGTGA. This CDR3 comprises 13 residues. CDR3 nucleotides: TGTGCCAGCAGTCCTCAAAACACCGGGGAGCTGTTTTTT. Translation gives CASSPQNTGELFF. Together with reference TRBV7-3 and TRBJ2-2, the CDR3 gives the full variable domain: GAGVSQTPSNKVTEKGKYVELRCDPISGHTALYWYRQSLGQGPEFLIYFQGTGAADDSGLPNDRFFAVRPEGSVSTLKIQRTERGDSAVYLCASSPQNTGELFFGEGSRLTVL.

This rearrangement joins TRBV6-5 to TRBJ2-3, with D tentatively TRBD2 (5 bases). V dropped 2 bases and J dropped 2 bases, with 14 bases sitting between them. The CDR3 totals 16 residues. CDR1 MNHEY and CDR2 SVGAGI come from the germline V gene. CDR3 nucleotides: TGTGCCAGCAGTTACCCCTCCCCGGAGGTCACAGATACGCAGTATTTT. It codes for CASSYPSPEVTDTQYF.

With regard to this clone: The germline gene is not matched at one end of the junction; a read error may be the cause. Other DNA sequences in the same sample also yield this CDR3. The CDR3 sequence is CASSSLMGGVETQYF. CDR3 bases: TGCGCCAGCAGCTCCCTCATGGGGGGTGTGGAGACCCAGTACTTC. The chain carries TRBV11-2 and TRBJ2-5, with D perhaps TRBD2 (6 bases). Looked up from germline, CDR1 is SGHAT and CDR2 is FQNNGV. The CDR3 extends over 15 amino acids. The full variable domain, with the rest looked up from reference TRBV11-2 and TRBJ2-5, is EAGVAQSPRYKIIEKRQSVAFWCNPISGHATLYWYQQILGQGPKLLIQFQNNGVVDDSQLPKDRFSAERLKGVDSTLKIQPAKLEDSAVYLCASSSLMGGVETQYFGPGTRLLVL.

The V gene is TRBV4-1, the J gene TRBJ2-2, with 7 nucleotides matching TRBD2. CDR3 size: 17 residues. Germline loops: CDR1 MGHRA, CDR2 YSYEKL. After removal of 3 bases from V and 0 bases from J, the junction contained 7 bases not matched to a gene. CDR3: CASSHGRAGANTGELFF. CDR3 nucleotides: TGCGCCAGCAGCCACGGGCGGGCGGGAGCGAACACCGGGGAGCTGTTTTTT.

CDR3 loop: CASSPTAGQGTEAFF. CDR3 nucleotides: TGTGCCAGCTCACCAACAGCCGGACAGGGCACTGAAGCTTTCTTT. The V gene is TRBV18, the J gene TRBJ1-1; 8 nucleotides align to TRBD1. This CDR3 region has 15 residues. In germline, CDR1 is KGHSH, CDR2 LQKENI. V was clipped by 2 bases and J by 4 bases; unmatched bases: 6.

The rearrangement links TRBV1 to TRBJ2-3; no DNA check was done on the table's D call, TRBD2. TRBV1 is an annotated pseudogene. This CDR3 comprises 15 residues. This CDR3 is CTSSRLAEVTDTQYF. For the CDR3, the DNA is TGCACCAGCAGCCGGCTAGCGGAGGTCACAGATACGCAGTATTTT.

V is TRBV28 and J is TRBJ2-5; unclear D gene. Trimming cost V 7 bases and J 0 bases, with 6 bases left between them. CDR1 and CDR2 from the germline V gene are MDHEN and SYDVKM. The CDR3 is made up of 12 amino acids. CDR3: CASTGYQETQYF. Written as DNA, the CDR3 is TGTGCCAGCACCGGCTACCAAGAGACCCAGTACTTC.

Only one count was recorded for this clone. This sequence joins TRBV7-9 and TRBJ2-3; 8 bases align to TRBD2. This CDR3 has 14 residues. Germline trimming cut 3 bases from V and 2 bases from J; bases unmatched to any gene: 1. Germline V gene data show CDR1 as SEHNR and CDR2 as FQNEAQ (reference sequence). The CDR3 loop reads CASSFSGNTDTQYF. CDR3 coding DNA: TGTGCCAGCAGCTTTAGCGGGAACACAGATACGCAGTATTTT.